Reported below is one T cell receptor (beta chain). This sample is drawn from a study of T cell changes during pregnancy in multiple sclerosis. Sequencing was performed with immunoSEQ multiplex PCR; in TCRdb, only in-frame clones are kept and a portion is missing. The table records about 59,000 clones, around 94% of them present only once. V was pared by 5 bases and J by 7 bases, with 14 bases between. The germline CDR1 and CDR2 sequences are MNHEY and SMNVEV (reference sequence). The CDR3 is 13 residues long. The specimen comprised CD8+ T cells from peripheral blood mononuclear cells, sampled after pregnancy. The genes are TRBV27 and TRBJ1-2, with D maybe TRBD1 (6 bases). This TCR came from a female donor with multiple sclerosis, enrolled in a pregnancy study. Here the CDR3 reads CASSETGGGGYTF. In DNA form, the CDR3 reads TGTGCCAGCAGTGAGACAGGCGGAGGTGGCTACACCTTC.